This T cell receptor (beta chain) was sequenced for a study of cytomegalovirus exposure and HLA in healthy donors (dated by TCRdb to the late 2010s). Concerning the study at large: According to a later analysis, one platform produced both the roughly 110 validation repertoires and the roughly 650 repertoires of the first cohort. The study combined high-throughput TCR immunosequencing, statistical association of individual TCRs with disease status, and machine learning to predict cytomegalovirus infection status. A separate validation cohort of roughly 130 different subjects was used in addition to the 666-subject first cohort. The study aimed to test whether cataloging public T cell receptors could reveal signatures of past pathogen exposure. What the work shows at the level of the full study, not this receptor alone: In vitro tests confirmed that a few of the cytomegalovirus-associated TCR beta chains recognize cytomegalovirus antigens. The study listed 170 or so TCR beta chains as associated with cytomegalovirus. The authors suggested that the approach could potentially be generalized to other disease states and immunological phenotypes. A later analysis lacked HLA typing for the validation cohort, so it scored co-occurrence in that cohort across all 110 or so repertoires. The classifier was reported to diagnose cytomegalovirus status with high specificity and sensitivity in both the original and validation cohorts. A later analysis found that TCRs clustered in the first cohort also tended to co-occur in the approximately 120 validation repertoires, with roughly 95% of cluster scores above 0. While some public TCRs were present in many individuals, most TCR sequences turned up only very rarely across donors.

The V and J ends are trimmed by 4 bases and 1 base, leaving 16 bases between them. The CDR3 goes from the cysteine to the phenylalanine over 16 residues. Only the CDR3 DNA stays, 48 bases, in frame from base 1. The germline V gene provides CDR1 SGHDN and CDR2 FVKESK. Of note for this clone: Its antigen has not been determined. Base qualities are not provided; no much larger clone lies one nucleotide away.

The donors were included in the validation cohort of around 120 subjects, a group kept apart from the approximately 690-subject first cohort. The protocol used for the library was the immunoSEQ multiplex PCR assay. The study's processing was this. A statistical classification framework was built for diagnosing cytomegalovirus status from the catalog of TCR beta chain sequences. In its TCRdb copy, this immuneACCESS table keeps in-frame sequences only and misses some clones. Where compared with another copy, unresolved V genes explain less than half of these, and the others have no known cause. V and J calls and clone size are given by that table; D and trimming were obtained from the DNA. Here the sample has some 80,000 clones; 90% to 97% occur a single time. The ten largest clonotypes hold 1.6% of the sample.

The V gene is TRBV14 and the J gene is TRBJ2-5; the D gene is perhaps TRBD2, from 6 matching bases. Sequenced sample: PBMCs. This clonotype was sampled from a young man in good health and CMV-seropositive. Read as DNA, the sequence is TGTGCCAGCAGCCTTCTGCGGGAAGGGGTCCAAGAGACCCAGTACTTC. This sequence encodes CASSLLREGVQETQYF.